This record looks at one TCR beta chain sequence and its context. Germline CDR1 and CDR2: SNHLY and FYNNEI. V lost 11 bases to trimming and J lost 4 bases, with 14 bases between them. CDR3 size: 12 residues. TCRdb keeps only in-frame clones here, not all; method: immunoSEQ multiplex PCR. The sample carries under 70,000 clones, over 70% recorded once. The data derive from a study of blood T cell repertoires in COVID-19. The rearrangement joins TRBV2 to TRBJ1-1, with D tentatively TRBD1 (5 bases). The clonotype originates from a woman in her 70s with acute or convalescent COVID-19. What was sequenced was peripheral blood. In DNA, the CDR3 is TGTGCCGACGGACTGGGACTCACTGAAGCTTTCTTT. Protein: CADGLGLTEAFF.